The present T cell receptor (beta chain) was sequenced within a study of T cells in localized non-small cell lung cancer. Overall study results and limits: Prolonged overall survival went with higher T cell density in the blood. The appearance of a median approximately 57 of the top 100 tumor clones was seen in adjacent lung.

The V end lost 6 bases, the J end lost 4 bases, and 16 bases lay between the germline ends. There are 14 residues in the CDR3. Germline V gene data show CDR1 as SGHRS and CDR2 as YFSETQ. Repertoires were generated with immunoSEQ multiplex PCR, while TCRdb's copy carries only in-frame clones and drops some. The top ten hold roughly 19% of the sample, which has tens of thousands of clones, approximately 90% seen once. As regards this clone: Its antigen is currently unknown.

The chain couples TRBV5-1 to TRBJ1-1; perhaps TRBD1 as D (5 bases). The TCR was taken from a woman between 35 and 75 years old with stage I squamous cell lung carcinoma. Sequenced here: peripheral blood, sampled before any cancer treatment. CDR3 DNA: TGCGCCAGCACTGGGGCAGGGACGGGCACTGAAGCTTTCTTT. As protein: CASTGAGTGTEAFF.